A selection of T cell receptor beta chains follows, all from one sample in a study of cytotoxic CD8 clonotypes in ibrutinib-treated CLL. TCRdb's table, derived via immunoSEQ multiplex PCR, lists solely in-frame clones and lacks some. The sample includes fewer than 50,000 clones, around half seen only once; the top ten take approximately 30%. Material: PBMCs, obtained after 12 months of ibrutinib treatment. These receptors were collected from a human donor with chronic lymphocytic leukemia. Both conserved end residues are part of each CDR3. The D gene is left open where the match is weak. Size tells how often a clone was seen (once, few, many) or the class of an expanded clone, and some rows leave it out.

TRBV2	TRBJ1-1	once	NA	TGTGCCAGCAGTATCCCCGGGGGGGTGAGGGTCACTGAAGCTTTCTTT	CASSIPGGVRVTEAFF
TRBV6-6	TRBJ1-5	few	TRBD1	TGTGCCAGCAGCGGGACAGGGCTTCATCAGCCCCAGCATTTT	CASSGTGLHQPQHF
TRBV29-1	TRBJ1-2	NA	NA	TGCAGCGCCAAGGGTCGGGATAAAGATGGCTACACCTTC	CSAKGRDKDGYTF
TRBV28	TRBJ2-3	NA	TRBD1	TGTGCCAGCAGCAGGACAGGGCCGGATACGCAGTATTTT	CASSRTGPDTQYF
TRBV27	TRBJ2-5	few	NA	TGTGCCAGCAGTTTTAGGGGAGAGACCCAGTACTTC	CASSFRGETQYF
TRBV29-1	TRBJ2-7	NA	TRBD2	TGCAGCTATCGGAGGGAGGGATCCTACGAGCAGTACTTC	CSYRREGSYEQYF
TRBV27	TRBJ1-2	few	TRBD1	TGTGCCAACATCTCCGGGACAGGGAGTCACTATGGCTACACCTTC	CANISGTGSHYGYTF
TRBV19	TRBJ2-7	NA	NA	TGTGCCAGTAAGAGTACAGGCTACTCCTACGAGCAGTACTTC	CASKSTGYSYEQYF
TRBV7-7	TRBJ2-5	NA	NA	TGTGCTAGCAGCGCCATGACATGGGAGACCCAGTACTTC	CASSAMTWETQYF
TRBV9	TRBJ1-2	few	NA	TGTGCCAGCAGCGTAGAGGCAGGGATAAACTATGGCTACACCTTC	CASSVEAGINYGYTF
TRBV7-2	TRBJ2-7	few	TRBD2	TGTGCCAGCTCAATAGCGGGAATGTACGAGCAGTACTTC	CASSIAGMYEQYF
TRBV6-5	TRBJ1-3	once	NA	TGTGCCAGCAGTCCCAGTGAAAACACCATATATTTT	CASSPSENTIYF